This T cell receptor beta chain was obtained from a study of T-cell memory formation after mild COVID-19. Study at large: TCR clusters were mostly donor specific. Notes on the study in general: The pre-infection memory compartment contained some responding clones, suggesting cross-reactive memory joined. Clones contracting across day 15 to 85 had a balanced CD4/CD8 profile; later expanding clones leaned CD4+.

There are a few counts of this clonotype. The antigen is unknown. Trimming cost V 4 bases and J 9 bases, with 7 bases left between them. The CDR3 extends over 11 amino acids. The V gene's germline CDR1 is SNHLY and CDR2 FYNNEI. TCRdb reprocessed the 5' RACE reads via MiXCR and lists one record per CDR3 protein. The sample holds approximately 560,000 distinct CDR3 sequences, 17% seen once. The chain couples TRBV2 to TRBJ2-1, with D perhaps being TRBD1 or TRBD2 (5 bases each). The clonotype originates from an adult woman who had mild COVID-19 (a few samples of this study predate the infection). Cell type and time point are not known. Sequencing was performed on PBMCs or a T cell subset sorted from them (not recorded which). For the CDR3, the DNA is TGTGCCAGCAGTGTGGGGGTTGAGCAGTTCTTC. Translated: CASSVGVEQFF.